This T cell receptor (beta chain) was recorded in a study of graft-versus-host responses after intestinal transplantation. Study in general: Multivisceral, liver-intestinal, or isolated intestinal grafts went to recipients. The whole recipient group had anti-thymocyte globulin induction followed by tacrolimus and steroids for two to three years.

Assay used: immunoSEQ multiplex PCR; TCRdb lists only in-frame clones, some missing. The table has around 24,000 clones, 82% seen once. In its sample, this clone was seen a few times. Its cognate antigen is unknown. The sequence came from a human donor who was the organ donor for an intestinal transplant. Sample: unstimulated CD8+ T cells sorted from spleen or lymph node cells, taken before transplant.

The CDR3 DNA sequence: TGTGCCATCAGTGAGTCTGCCCGGAGCTCTGGAAACACCATATATTTT. Translated, it gives CAISESARSSGNTIYF. The genes are TRBV10-3 and TRBJ1-3; no reliable D call. The germline V gene encodes CDR1 ENHRY and CDR2 SYGVKD. Trimming stripped 0 bases from V and 0 bases from J, with 9 bases between. The CDR3 loop spans 16 amino acids.